These T cell receptor beta chains were read from a single sample in a study of spatial heterogeneity in lung cancer. Via MiXCR, TCRdb re-called the 5' RACE reads, giving one row per CDR3 protein. The sample holds around 89,000 distinct CDR3 sequences, about 12% seen once. This specimen was PBMCs, taken at surgery. These TCRs come from a male donor with early-stage non-small cell lung cancer. Each CDR3 is given with its conserved first and last residue. Fields, in order: D gene, clone size, V gene, J gene, CDR3 DNA, CDR3 protein. D genes are given only for firm matches. Only part of the rows carry a size: once, few, many, or a class if the clone is expanded.

D gene: TRBD2; clone size: many; V gene: TRBV28; J gene: TRBJ2-3; CDR3 DNA: TGTGCCAGCAGTTTCAGGACTAGCGGGGGACGGACAGATACGCAGTATTTT; CDR3 protein: CASSFRTSGGRTDTQYF
D gene: NA; clone size: few; V gene: TRBV20-1; J gene: TRBJ2-2; CDR3 DNA: TGCAGTGCCCACAGGCCAGGGGCGTCGACCGGGGAGCTGTTTTTT; CDR3 protein: CSAHRPGASTGELFF
D gene: NA; clone size: few; V gene: TRBV7-9; J gene: TRBJ1-5; CDR3 DNA: TGTGCCAGCAGCGCCGGGACCGGTAGTAGCAATCAGCCCCAGCATTTT; CDR3 protein: CASSAGTGSSNQPQHF
D gene: NA; clone size: NA; V gene: TRBV14; J gene: TRBJ2-7; CDR3 DNA: TGTGCCAGCAGCAGTCGGGACGAAGCTTTCTACGAGCAGTACTTC; CDR3 protein: CASSSRDEAFYEQYF
D gene: NA; clone size: few; V gene: TRBV7-8; J gene: TRBJ2-5; CDR3 DNA: TGTGCCAGCAGCTCGGGGGACTTCGGGGAGACCCAGTACTTC; CDR3 protein: CASSSGDFGETQYF
D gene: TRBD2; clone size: few; V gene: TRBV7-8; J gene: TRBJ2-1; CDR3 DNA: TGTGCCAGCAGCTTAGCAGGGACTAGAGGATGGTTC; CDR3 protein: CASSLAGTRGWF
D gene: NA; clone size: NA; V gene: TRBV4-3; J gene: TRBJ1-4; CDR3 DNA: TGCGCCAGCAGAGGGGCTGGGGGGCCAGACGAAAAACTGTTTTTT; CDR3 protein: CASRGAGGPDEKLFF
D gene: NA; clone size: few; V gene: TRBV11-1; J gene: TRBJ2-1; CDR3 DNA: TGTGCCAGCAGCTTAGAATTAGCGGTTTACAATGAGCAGTTCTTC; CDR3 protein: CASSLELAVYNEQFF
D gene: NA; clone size: few; V gene: TRBV29-1; J gene: TRBJ1-1; CDR3 DNA: TGCAGCGTAATCCTGGGTACTGAAGCTTTCTTT; CDR3 protein: CSVILGTEAFF
D gene: NA; clone size: few; V gene: TRBV12-3/TRBV12-4; J gene: TRBJ2-3; CDR3 DNA: TGTGCCAGCAGTCCCTCGGGCACAGATACGCAGTATTTT; CDR3 protein: CASSPSGTDTQYF
D gene: NA; clone size: few; V gene: TRBV6-6; J gene: TRBJ2-2; CDR3 DNA: TGTGCCAGCCTGGGGGACTCGAACACCGGGGAGCTGTTTTTT; CDR3 protein: CASLGDSNTGELFF
D gene: NA; clone size: few; V gene: TRBV5-1; J gene: TRBJ1-2; CDR3 DNA: TGCGCCAGCAGTGAACAGGGACAAAACTATGGCTACACCTTC; CDR3 protein: CASSEQGQNYGYTF
D gene: NA; clone size: few; V gene: TRBV13; J gene: TRBJ2-2; CDR3 DNA: TGTGCCAGCAGCAGATACACCGGGGAGCTGTTTTTT; CDR3 protein: CASSRYTGELFF
D gene: TRBD2; clone size: NA; V gene: TRBV7-8; J gene: TRBJ2-1; CDR3 DNA: TGTGCCAGCAGCTTCGGGGGGGGCCCCTACAATGAGCAGTTCTTC; CDR3 protein: CASSFGGGPYNEQFF
D gene: TRBD2; clone size: NA; V gene: TRBV20-1; J gene: TRBJ2-2; CDR3 DNA: TGCAGTGCTGACGGGACTAGCGGGAGGGGAAACACCGGGGAGCTGTTTTTT; CDR3 protein: CSADGTSGRGNTGELFF
D gene: NA; clone size: NA; V gene: TRBV5-1; J gene: TRBJ2-5; CDR3 DNA: TGCGCCAGCAGCACGGCAGGAGAGACCCAGTACTTC; CDR3 protein: CASSTAGETQYF
D gene: TRBD1; clone size: NA; V gene: TRBV12-3/TRBV12-4; J gene: TRBJ2-7; CDR3 DNA: TGTGCCAGCAGCCCCTGGGGCAGGGGGCACGACGAGCAGTACTTC; CDR3 protein: CASSPWGRGHDEQYF
D gene: TRBD1; clone size: few; V gene: TRBV7-2; J gene: TRBJ2-5; CDR3 DNA: TGTGCCAGCAGCTTAGTTCCAGGGGGCAAAGAGACCCAGTACTTC; CDR3 protein: CASSLVPGGKETQYF
D gene: NA; clone size: NA; V gene: TRBV5-4; J gene: TRBJ2-7; CDR3 DNA: TGTGCCAGCAGCTTCGGCCAACTAGGAACGTACGAGCAGTACTTC; CDR3 protein: CASSFGQLGTYEQYF
D gene: TRBD2; clone size: few; V gene: TRBV9; J gene: TRBJ2-4; CDR3 DNA: TGTGCCAGCAGCCTTTCCCGCGGCGGGAGGTTTGACATTCAGTACTTC; CDR3 protein: CASSLSRGGRFDIQYF
D gene: NA; clone size: few; V gene: TRBV27; J gene: TRBJ2-6; CDR3 DNA: TGTGCCAGCAGTGAATGGTCTGGGGCCAACGTCCTGACTTTC; CDR3 protein: CASSEWSGANVLTF
D gene: TRBD2; clone size: many; V gene: TRBV9; J gene: TRBJ2-5; CDR3 DNA: TGTGCCAGCAGCCCAGGTGCGCTAGCGGGGCAAGAGACCCAGTACTTC; CDR3 protein: CASSPGALAGQETQYF
D gene: NA; clone size: NA; V gene: TRBV4-3; J gene: TRBJ1-3; CDR3 DNA: TGCGCCAGCAGCCAAGATCGCCCGGACACCATATATTTT; CDR3 protein: CASSQDRPDTIYF
D gene: TRBD2; clone size: NA; V gene: TRBV4-3; J gene: TRBJ2-1; CDR3 DNA: TGCGCCAGCAGCCAAGTATGGCTAGCGGGGGGTCTTTCCTACAATGAGCAGTTCTTC; CDR3 protein: CASSQVWLAGGLSYNEQFF
D gene: TRBD1; clone size: many; V gene: TRBV6-2/TRBV6-3; J gene: TRBJ1-1; CDR3 DNA: TGTGCCAGCAGCCCTTCGGACAGGGGCGGGACTGAAGCTTTCTTT; CDR3 protein: CASSPSDRGGTEAFF
D gene: TRBD2; clone size: many; V gene: TRBV5-1; J gene: TRBJ2-7; CDR3 DNA: TGCGCCAGCAGCTTGGATAGCGGGAGTTTCTACGAGCAGTACTTC; CDR3 protein: CASSLDSGSFYEQYF
D gene: NA; clone size: many; V gene: TRBV29-1; J gene: TRBJ2-2; CDR3 DNA: TGCAGCGCCGGAGGGTTGACAGTAAACACCGGGGAGCTGTTTTTT; CDR3 protein: CSAGGLTVNTGELFF
D gene: NA; clone size: NA; V gene: TRBV20-1; J gene: TRBJ1-1; CDR3 DNA: TGCAGTGCTCCCCGGCAGGCCGTTGAAGCTTTCTTT; CDR3 protein: CSAPRQAVEAFF
D gene: NA; clone size: few; V gene: TRBV7-9; J gene: TRBJ1-6; CDR3 DNA: TGTGCCAGCAGCGAAAGGACGGGTTCACCCCTCCACTTT; CDR3 protein: CASSERTGSPLHF
D gene: TRBD1; clone size: NA; V gene: TRBV7-2; J gene: TRBJ1-1; CDR3 DNA: TGTGCCAGCAGCTCAAGGACAGGTGGACTTAGAGAAGCTTTCTTT; CDR3 protein: CASSSRTGGLREAFF
D gene: NA; clone size: NA; V gene: TRBV10-3; J gene: TRBJ1-2; CDR3 DNA: TGTGCCATCAGCGGACACCCCGGGGACTATGGCTACACCTTC; CDR3 protein: CAISGHPGDYGYTF
D gene: NA; clone size: NA; V gene: TRBV6-6; J gene: TRBJ2-5; CDR3 DNA: TGTGCCAGCAGAATTGGGGTGACCCAGTACTTC; CDR3 protein: CASRIGVTQYF
D gene: NA; clone size: many; V gene: TRBV6-2/TRBV6-3; J gene: TRBJ1-1; CDR3 DNA: TGTGCCAGCAGCAATGGACAGCTATCTGAAGCTTTCTTT; CDR3 protein: CASSNGQLSEAFF